This T cell receptor beta chain emerged from a study of technical replicates of blood from several donors. Clones were sequenced by immunoSEQ multiplex PCR, and TCRdb holds only the in-frame ones, with some missing. The profile shows 60,000 to 80,000 clones, 70% to 90% of them singletons. The sample comprised PBMCs. This receptor was taken from a human donor in good health. Some clones in this sample may be carry-over from other donors' samples.

Here the CDR3 DNA reads TGTGCCAGCAGTCCCCGGGCCGGGGGTTGGGCTTTCTTT. It codes for CASSPRAGGWAFF. V gene TRBV7-2 combines with J gene TRBJ1-1, with D possibly being TRBD1 (5 bases). Germline V gene sequence: CDR1 SGHTA, CDR2 FQGNSA. The CDR3 has 13 residues. V was shortened by 6 bases and J by 11 bases, with 19 bases between the two germline ends.